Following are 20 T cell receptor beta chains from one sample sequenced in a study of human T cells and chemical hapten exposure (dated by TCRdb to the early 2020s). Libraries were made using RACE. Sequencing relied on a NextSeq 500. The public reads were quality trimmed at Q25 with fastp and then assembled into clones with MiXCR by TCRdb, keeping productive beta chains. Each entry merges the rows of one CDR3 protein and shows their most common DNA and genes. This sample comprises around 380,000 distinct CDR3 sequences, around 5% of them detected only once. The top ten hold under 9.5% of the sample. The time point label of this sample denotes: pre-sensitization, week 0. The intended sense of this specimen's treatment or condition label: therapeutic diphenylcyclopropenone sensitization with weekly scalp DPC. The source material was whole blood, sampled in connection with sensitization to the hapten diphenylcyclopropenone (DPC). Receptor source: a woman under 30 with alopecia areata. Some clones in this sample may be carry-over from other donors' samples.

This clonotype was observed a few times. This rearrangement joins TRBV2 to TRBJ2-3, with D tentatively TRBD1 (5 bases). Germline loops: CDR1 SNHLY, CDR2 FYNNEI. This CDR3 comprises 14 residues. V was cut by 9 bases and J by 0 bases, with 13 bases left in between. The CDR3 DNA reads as TGTGCCAGTACCAGGGCTTTTAGCACAGATACGCAGTATTTT. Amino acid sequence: CASTRAFSTDTQYF. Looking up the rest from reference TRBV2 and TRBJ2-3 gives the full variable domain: EPEVTQTPSHQVTQMGQEVILRCVPISNHLYFYWYRQILGQKVEFLVSFYNNEISEKSEIFDDQFSVERPDGSNFTLKIRSTKLEDSAMYFCASTRAFSTDTQYFGPGTRLTVL.

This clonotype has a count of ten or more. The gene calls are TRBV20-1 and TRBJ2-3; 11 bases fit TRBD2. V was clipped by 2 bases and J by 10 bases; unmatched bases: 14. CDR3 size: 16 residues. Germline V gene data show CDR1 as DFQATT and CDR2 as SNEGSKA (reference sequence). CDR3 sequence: CSARRGLAAFGVPQYF. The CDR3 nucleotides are TGCAGTGCTAGACGGGGACTAGCGGCGTTTGGGGTTCCGCAGTATTTT.

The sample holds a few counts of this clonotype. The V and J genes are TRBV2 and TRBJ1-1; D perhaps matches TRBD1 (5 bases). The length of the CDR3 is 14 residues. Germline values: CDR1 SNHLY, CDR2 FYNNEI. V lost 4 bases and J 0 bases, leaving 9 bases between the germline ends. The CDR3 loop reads CASSVEGLNTEAFF. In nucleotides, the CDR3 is TGTGCCAGCAGTGTGGAGGGACTGAACACTGAAGCTTTCTTT.

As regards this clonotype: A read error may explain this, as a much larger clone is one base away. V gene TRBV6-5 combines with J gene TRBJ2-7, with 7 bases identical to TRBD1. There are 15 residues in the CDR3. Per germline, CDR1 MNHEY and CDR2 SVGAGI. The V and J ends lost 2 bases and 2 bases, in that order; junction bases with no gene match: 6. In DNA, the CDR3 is TGTGCCAGCAGTTACCACCAGGGACAGACCTACGAGCAGTACTTC. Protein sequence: CASSYHQGQTYEQYF.

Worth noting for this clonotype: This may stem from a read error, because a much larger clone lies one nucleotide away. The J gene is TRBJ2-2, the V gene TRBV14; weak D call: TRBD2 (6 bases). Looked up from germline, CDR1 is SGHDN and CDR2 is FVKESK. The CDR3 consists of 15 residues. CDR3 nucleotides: TGTGCCAGCAGCCAATCCCTCACGGGTGGCGGGGAGCTGTCTTTT. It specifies CASSQSLTGGGELSF.

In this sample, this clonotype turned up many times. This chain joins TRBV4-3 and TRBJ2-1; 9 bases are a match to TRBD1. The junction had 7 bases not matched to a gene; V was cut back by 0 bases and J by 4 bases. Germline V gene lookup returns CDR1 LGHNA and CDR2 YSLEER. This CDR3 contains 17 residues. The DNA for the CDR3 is TGCGCCAGCAGCCAAGACGGGACAGGGTGGGCTTACAATGAGCAGTTCTTC. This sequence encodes CASSQDGTGWAYNEQFF.

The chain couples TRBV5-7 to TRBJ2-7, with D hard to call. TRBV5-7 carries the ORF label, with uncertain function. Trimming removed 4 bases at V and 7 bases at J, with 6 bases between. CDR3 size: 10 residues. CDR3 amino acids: CASSPREQYF. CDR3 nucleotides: TGTGCCAGCAGCCCTCGTGAGCAGTACTTC.

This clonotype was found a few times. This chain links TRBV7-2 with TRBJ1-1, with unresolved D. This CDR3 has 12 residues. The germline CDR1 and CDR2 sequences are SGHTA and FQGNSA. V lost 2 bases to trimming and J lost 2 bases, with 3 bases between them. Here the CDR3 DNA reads TGTGCCAGCAGCTTATTTAACACTGAAGCTTTCTTT. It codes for CASSLFNTEAFF.

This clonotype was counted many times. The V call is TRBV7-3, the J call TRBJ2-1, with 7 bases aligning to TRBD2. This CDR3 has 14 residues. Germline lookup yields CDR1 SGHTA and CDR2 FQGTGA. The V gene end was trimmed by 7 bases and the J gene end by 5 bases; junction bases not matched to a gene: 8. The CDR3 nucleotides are TGTGCCAGCACCCCCCGGGGGAGGGACAATGAGCAGTTCTTC. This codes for CASTPRGRDNEQFF. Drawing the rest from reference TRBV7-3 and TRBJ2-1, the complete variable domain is GAGVSQTPSNKVTEKGKYVELRCDPISGHTALYWYRQSLGQGPEFLIYFQGTGAADDSGLPNDRFFAVRPEGSVSTLKIQRTERGDSAVYLCASTPRGRDNEQFFGPGTRLTVL.

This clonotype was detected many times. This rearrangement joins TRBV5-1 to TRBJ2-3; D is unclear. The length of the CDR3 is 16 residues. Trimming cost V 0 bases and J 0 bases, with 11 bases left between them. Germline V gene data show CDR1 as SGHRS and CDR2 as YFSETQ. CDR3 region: CASSLEGRSSTDTQYF. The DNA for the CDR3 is TGCGCCAGCAGCTTGGAAGGCAGGTCTAGCACAGATACGCAGTATTTT.

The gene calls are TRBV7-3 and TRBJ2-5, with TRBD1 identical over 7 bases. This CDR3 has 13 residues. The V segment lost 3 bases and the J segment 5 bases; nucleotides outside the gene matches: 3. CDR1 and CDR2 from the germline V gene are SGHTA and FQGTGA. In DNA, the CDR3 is TGTGCCAGCAGCTTGACAGGGAGCGAGACCCAGTACTTC. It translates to CASSLTGSETQYF. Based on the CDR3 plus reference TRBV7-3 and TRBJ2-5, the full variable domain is GAGVSQTPSNKVTEKGKYVELRCDPISGHTALYWYRQSLGQGPEFLIYFQGTGAADDSGLPNDRFFAVRPEGSVSTLKIQRTERGDSAVYLCASSLTGSETQYFGPGTRLLVL.

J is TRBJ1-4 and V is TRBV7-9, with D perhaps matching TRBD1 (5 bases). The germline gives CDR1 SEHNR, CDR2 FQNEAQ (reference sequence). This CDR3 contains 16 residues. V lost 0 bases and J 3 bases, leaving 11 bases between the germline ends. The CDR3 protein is CASSLAGDGSNEKLFF. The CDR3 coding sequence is TGTGCCAGCAGCTTAGCCGGGGACGGCTCTAATGAAAAACTGTTTTTT.

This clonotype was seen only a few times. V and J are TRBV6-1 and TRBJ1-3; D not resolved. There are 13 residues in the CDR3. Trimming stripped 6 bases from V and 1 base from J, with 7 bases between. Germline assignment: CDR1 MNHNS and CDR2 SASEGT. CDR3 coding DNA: TGTGCCAGCAGGTGGTCTTCTGGAAACACCATATATTTT. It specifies CASRWSSGNTIYF.

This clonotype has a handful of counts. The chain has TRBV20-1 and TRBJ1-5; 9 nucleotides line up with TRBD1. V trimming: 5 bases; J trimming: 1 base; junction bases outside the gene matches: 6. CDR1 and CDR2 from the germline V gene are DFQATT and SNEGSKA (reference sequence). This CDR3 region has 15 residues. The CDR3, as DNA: TGCAGTGCTCAACGACAGGGGGTGAGCAATCAGCCCCAGCATTTT. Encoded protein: CSAQRQGVSNQPQHF.

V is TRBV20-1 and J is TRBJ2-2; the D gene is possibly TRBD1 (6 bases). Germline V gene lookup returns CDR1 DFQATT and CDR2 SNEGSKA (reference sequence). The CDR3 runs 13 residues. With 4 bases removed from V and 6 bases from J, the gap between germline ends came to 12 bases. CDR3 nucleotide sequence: TGCAGTGCTACTTACAGGGTTTCCGGGGAGCTGTTTTTT. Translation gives CSATYRVSGELFF.

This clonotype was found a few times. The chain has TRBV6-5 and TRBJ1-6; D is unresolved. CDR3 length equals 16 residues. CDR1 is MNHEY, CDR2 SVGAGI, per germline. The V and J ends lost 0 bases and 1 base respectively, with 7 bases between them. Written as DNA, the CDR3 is TGTGCCAGCAGTTACTCGGAGGGTTCCTATAATTCACCCCTCCACTTT. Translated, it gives CASSYSEGSYNSPLHF.

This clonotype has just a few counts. The CDR3 spells CSARGTRGTDTQYF. CDR3 in DNA: TGCAGTGCTAGAGGGACTAGGGGAACAGATACGCAGTATTTT. J is TRBJ2-3 and V is TRBV20-1; 7 nucleotides align to TRBD2. Looked up from germline, CDR1 is DFQATT and CDR2 is SNEGSKA (reference sequence). The ends lost 1 base at V and 3 bases at J; junction bases unmatched: 4. CDR3 length: 14 residues.

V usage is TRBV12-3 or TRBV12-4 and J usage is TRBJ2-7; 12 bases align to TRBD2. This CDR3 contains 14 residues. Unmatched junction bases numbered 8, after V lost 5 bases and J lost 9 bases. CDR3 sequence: CASSPASGGARQYF. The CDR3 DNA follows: TGTGCCAGCAGTCCGGCTAGCGGGGGGGCGCGGCAGTACTTC.

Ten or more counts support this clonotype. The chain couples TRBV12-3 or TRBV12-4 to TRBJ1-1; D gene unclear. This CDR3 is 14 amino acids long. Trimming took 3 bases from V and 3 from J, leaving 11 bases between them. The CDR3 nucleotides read TGTGCCAGCAGTTTGATGGGAGCGGACACTGAAGCTTTCTTT. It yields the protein CASSLMGADTEAFF.

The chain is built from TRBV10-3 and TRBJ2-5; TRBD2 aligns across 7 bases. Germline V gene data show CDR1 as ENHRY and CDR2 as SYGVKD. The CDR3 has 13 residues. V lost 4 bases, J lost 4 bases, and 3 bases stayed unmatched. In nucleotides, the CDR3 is TGTGCCATCAGTGCACCGGGAGGAGAGACCCAGTACTTC. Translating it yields CAISAPGGETQYF.